The 21 T cell receptor beta chains reported below all come from one sample, sequenced in a study of blood T cell repertoires in COVID-19. The table came from immunoSEQ multiplex PCR; TCRdb's copy has only in-frame clones and leaves some out. The sample contains over 350,000 clones, around nine tenths of which appear only once. Sequencing was done on a sample of PBMCs or T cells enriched from blood (not recorded which). These receptors all stem from a woman between 45 and 65 years old who had recovered from COVID-19.

This chain joins TRBV19 and TRBJ2-1; 9 bases are a match to TRBD1. Germline V gives CDR1 LNHDA, CDR2 SQIVND (reference sequence). The V gene end was trimmed by 3 bases and the J gene end by 8 bases; junction bases not matched to a gene: 2. The CDR3 sequence is 13 residues long. In DNA form, the CDR3 reads TGTGCCAGTAGTATGGGACAGGGTGATGAGCAGTTCTTC. Its translation: CASSMGQGDEQFF.

V is TRBV5-8 and J is TRBJ1-6; the D gene is possibly TRBD1 (6 bases). The germline V gene encodes CDR1 SGHTS and CDR2 YDEGEE. Between the trimmed V and J ends, which lost 0 bases and 8 bases, there was a span of 9 bases. CDR3 size: 14 residues. The CDR3 reads CASSLGQADSPLHF. CDR3 DNA: TGTGCCAGCAGCTTGGGACAGGCGGATTCACCCCTCCACTTT.

J is TRBJ1-2 and V is TRBV7-9; D gene unclear. V was trimmed by 3 bases and J by 1 base, leaving 12 bases between them. The CDR3 contains 15 residues. CDR1 and CDR2 from the germline V gene are SEHNR and FQNEAQ (reference sequence). The CDR3 sequence is CASSFHTIINYGYTF. As DNA, the CDR3 is TGTGCCAGCAGCTTCCACACAATAATTAACTATGGCTACACCTTC.

The genes are TRBV18 and TRBJ2-7, with TRBD2 identical over 7 bases. CDR1 is KGHSH, CDR2 LQKENI, per germline. The trim removed 2 bases at V and 3 bases at J, leaving 7 bases unmatched. This CDR3 comprises 15 residues. As DNA, the CDR3 is TGTGCCAGCTCACCAACGGGACTATACCTCTACGAGCAGTACTTC. It yields the protein CASSPTGLYLYEQYF.

This clone occurred a few times. The chain recombines TRBV2 with TRBJ1-6; no clear D. CDR1 and CDR2 from the germline V gene are SNHLY and FYNNEI. V was pared by 3 bases and J by 10 bases, with 13 bases between. CDR3 length: 14 amino acids. CDR3 amino acids: CASSDGVWTSPLHF. The CDR3, as DNA: TGTGCCAGCAGTGACGGGGTTTGGACCTCACCCCTCCACTTT.

This chain links TRBV3-1 (or the pseudogene TRBV3-2) with TRBJ2-3, with 10 positions matching TRBD2. The CDR3 has 15 amino acids. Germline trimming cut 6 bases from V and 4 bases from J; bases unmatched to any gene: 7. The germline CDR1 and CDR2 sequences are LGHDT and YNNKEL (reference sequence). The CDR3 DNA follows: TGTGCCAGCAGTAGTAGCGGGGGGTTTGCAGATACGCAGTATTTT. Its protein is CASSSSGGFADTQYF.

This clone showed up just a few times. V and J are TRBV14 and TRBJ1-3; D call uncertain. The CDR3 spans 14 residues. Germline V gene lookup returns CDR1 SGHDN and CDR2 FVKESK. The V and J ends lost 6 bases and 6 bases respectively, with 15 bases between them. CDR3 nucleotides: TGTGCCAGCAGACAGAGCGGGATAGAAAACACCATATATTTT. Translated: CASRQSGIENTIYF.

V and J are TRBV6-5 and TRBJ2-7; TRBD2 agrees at 12 bases. Germline CDR1 and CDR2: MNHEY and SVGAGI. V lost 5 bases, J lost 2 bases, and 4 bases stayed unmatched. CDR3 size: 15 residues. For the CDR3, the DNA is TGTGCCAGCAGTCAAACTAGCGGGGGGACCTACGAGCAGTACTTC. It specifies CASSQTSGGTYEQYF.

This clone was picked up one time. V is TRBV7-2 and J is TRBJ1-2; D is undetermined. This CDR3 has 15 residues. Trimming removed 6 bases from V and 0 bases from J, with 14 bases in between. From germline, CDR1 is SGHTA and CDR2 FQGNSA. CDR3 amino acids: CASRLSLSSNYGYTF. Written as DNA, the CDR3 is TGTGCCAGCAGACTGAGTCTGAGTTCTAACTATGGCTACACCTTC.

This clone was observed a single time. The chain has TRBV2 and TRBJ1-2; 10 positions agree with TRBD1. This CDR3 comprises 14 residues. Germline V CDR1 and CDR2: SNHLY, FYNNEI. V lost 4 bases and J lost 6; bases outside the gene matches: 5. The CDR3: CASSVGQGLNGYTF. The CDR3 nucleotides read TGTGCCAGCAGTGTGGGACAGGGGCTAAATGGCTACACCTTC.

CDR3 DNA: TGTGCCAGCAGCGTCCGGGACAGGGGGCCCTATGGCTACACCTTC. Its translation is CASSVRDRGPYGYTF. The rearrangement links TRBV5-6 to TRBJ1-2, with TRBD1 identical over 12 bases. There are 15 residues in the CDR3. Germline CDR1 is SGHDT and CDR2 is YYEEEE. The J segment lost 4 bases and the V segment lost 4 bases, leaving 5 bases of the junction unmatched.

The V call is TRBV27, the J call TRBJ2-7; D remains unclear. The CDR3 runs 14 residues. V lost 2 bases and J lost 0, with 8 bases in between. CDR1 and CDR2 from the germline V gene are MNHEY and SMNVEV (reference sequence). The CDR3 sequence is CASSLGSRSYEQYF. In DNA form, the CDR3 reads TGTGCCAGCAGTTTAGGCTCACGCTCCTACGAGCAGTACTTC.

This clone is a singleton in its sample. Additional DNA sequences in this sample encode the identical CDR3. This sequence joins TRBV6-5 and TRBJ1-1; unclear D gene. The V gene's germline CDR1 is MNHEY and CDR2 SVGAGI. This CDR3 is built from 13 residues. V gave up 8 bases and J gave up 1 base, with 11 bases separating them. The CDR3 sequence is CASLSPRNTEAFF. CDR3 sequence (DNA): TGTGCCAGCCTTTCACCCAGGAACACTGAAGCTTTCTTT.

The V and J genes are TRBV2 and TRBJ2-3; possible D gene TRBD1, 5 bases. Per the germline V gene, CDR1 is SNHLY and CDR2 is FYNNEI. The CDR3 has 14 amino acids. V gave up 8 bases and J gave up 2 bases, with 14 bases separating them. Here the CDR3 reads CASQWTLTTDTQYF. CDR3 coding DNA: TGTGCCAGCCAGTGGACACTCACCACAGATACGCAGTATTTT.

The genes are TRBV5-1 and TRBJ1-2, with 9 bases that match TRBD1. Germline lookup yields CDR1 SGHRS and CDR2 YFSETQ. V was clipped by 4 bases and J by 3 bases; unmatched bases: 10. The length of the CDR3 is 16 residues. The CDR3 bases are TGCGCCAGCAGCACCGGGACAGGGAACGGGCACTATGGCTACACCTTC. It specifies CASSTGTGNGHYGYTF.

The chain has TRBV6-2 or TRBV6-3 and TRBJ1-5; D unclear. This CDR3 is built from 18 residues. Germline-derived CDR1 and CDR2 are MNHEY and SVGEGT. V lost 2 bases and J lost 2, with 19 bases in between. This CDR3 reads CASSYQSAAGVGNQPQHF. In DNA, the CDR3 is TGTGCCAGCAGTTACCAGTCTGCGGCGGGAGTGGGCAATCAGCCCCAGCATTTT.

This sequence joins TRBV3-1 (or the pseudogene TRBV3-2) and TRBJ2-1, with D possibly TRBD2 on 6 matching bases. The germline V and J ends were trimmed by 1 base and 1 base, with 11 bases remaining between them. Looked up from germline, CDR1 is LGHDT and CDR2 is YNNKEL (reference sequence). The CDR3 has 16 residues. CDR3 amino acids: CASSQGSSVSYNEQFF. The CDR3 region has the DNA TGTGCCAGCAGCCAAGGGTCTAGCGTATCCTACAATGAGCAGTTCTTC.

The chain links TRBV27 to TRBJ2-3; possible D gene TRBD1, 6 bases. Germline-derived CDR1 and CDR2 are MNHEY and SMNVEV (reference sequence). The length of the CDR3 is 15 residues. V lost 3 bases, J lost 0 bases, and 10 bases lay in between. DNA for the CDR3: TGTGCCAGCAGTTTGACAGGTCTAAGCACAGATACGCAGTATTTT. This encodes CASSLTGLSTDTQYF.

This rearrangement joins TRBV10-2 to TRBJ2-4; TRBD2 matches 14 bases. J lost 0 bases, V lost 4 bases, and 5 bases had no gene match. This CDR3 spans 18 amino acids. CDR1 WSHSY and CDR2 SAAADI come from the germline V gene. This CDR3 reads CASSVRTSGGIAKNIQYF. CDR3 nucleotide sequence: TGCGCCAGCAGTGTGAGGACTAGCGGGGGGATAGCCAAAAACATTCAGTACTTC.

V gene TRBV11-2 combines with J gene TRBJ1-2; D might be TRBD1 (6 bases). Per germline, CDR1 SGHAT and CDR2 FQNNGV. Trimming left V 5 bases short and J 3 bases short, with 16 bases between. The CDR3 sequence is 15 residues long. CDR3: CASSPQGTGDYGYTF. Here the CDR3 DNA reads TGTGCCAGCAGCCCTCAGGGGACCGGGGACTATGGCTACACCTTC.

The CDR3 loop is CASSPRQDYNYGYTF. CDR3 coding DNA: TGTGCCAGTAGTCCCAGACAGGATTATAACTATGGCTACACCTTC. J is TRBJ1-2 and V is TRBV19, with D tentatively TRBD1 (6 bases). V gave up 5 bases and J gave up 1 base, with 14 bases separating them. Per the germline V gene, CDR1 is LNHDA and CDR2 is SQIVND (reference sequence). The CDR3 contains 15 residues.